These 9 T cell receptor beta chains originate from one sample sequenced in a study of blood T cell repertoires in COVID-19. Produced via immunoSEQ multiplex PCR; TCRdb's table is partial and in-frame only. Seen here are roughly 400,000 clones, roughly nine tenths observed once, and the top ten hold around 1.1%. Sequenced material: PBMCs or T cells enriched from blood (not recorded which). Receptors originate from a young man who had recovered from COVID-19.

The chain joins TRBV3-1 (or the pseudogene TRBV3-2) to TRBJ1-2, with D tentatively TRBD1 (5 bases). This CDR3 has 13 amino acids. Trimming removed 5 bases from V and 4 bases from J, with 11 bases in between. The germline CDR1 and CDR2 sequences are LGHDT and YNNKEL (reference sequence). This CDR3 reads CASSAQGFYGYTF. The CDR3 region has the DNA TGTGCCAGCAGCGCTCAGGGATTCTATGGCTACACCTTC.

The chain carries TRBV5-1 and TRBJ1-3; D is unresolved. The CDR3 is 15 residues long. Germline V gene sequence: CDR1 SGHRS, CDR2 YFSETQ. Trimming removed 0 bases at V and 1 base at J, with 8 bases between. The CDR3 region is CASSLGGYSGNTIYF. DNA of the CDR3: TGCGCCAGCAGCTTGGGAGGGTATTCTGGAAACACCATATATTTT.

The sample holds one count of this clone. V gene TRBV9 combines with J gene TRBJ2-1; no definite D call. Trimming pared 4 bases from V and 2 bases from J, leaving 13 bases between. Germline V lookup: CDR1 SGDLS, CDR2 YYNGEE. The CDR3 extends over 15 amino acids. CDR3 nucleotides: TGTGCCAGCAGCCCCGAGGCGCTTCCCTACAATGAGCAGTTCTTC. It is translated as CASSPEALPYNEQFF.

The chain uses TRBV12-5 and TRBJ1-3, with D perhaps TRBD1 (5 bases). This CDR3 region has 15 residues. V lost 5 bases and J lost 4, with 15 bases in between. Per germline, CDR1 LGHNT and CDR2 FRNRAP. The CDR3 protein is CASGPGGAPGNTIYF. The CDR3 DNA reads as TGTGCTAGTGGTCCGGGAGGGGCGCCCGGAAACACCATATATTTT.

The rearrangement joins TRBV19 to TRBJ2-5; D is perhaps TRBD1 (5 bases). The CDR3 loop spans 14 amino acids. Germline CDR1 LNHDA, CDR2 SQIVND (reference sequence). V shed 6 bases and J shed 5 bases, with 16 bases lying between them. CDR3 residues: CASRSDIPGETQYF. In DNA, the CDR3 is TGTGCCAGTAGATCCGACATCCCAGGGGAGACCCAGTACTTC.

The chain recombines TRBV19 with TRBJ1-1; TRBD1 matches 8 bases. Germline lookup yields CDR1 LNHDA and CDR2 SQIVND (reference sequence). Trimming took 6 bases from V and 5 from J; bases not matched to a gene: 11. The CDR3 spans 15 residues. As DNA, the CDR3 is TGTGCCAGTAGCGTTCAACAGGGGGACGGAACTGAAGCTTTCTTT. Its protein is CASSVQQGDGTEAFF.

This clone was seen a handful of times. J is TRBJ1-2 and V is TRBV19; TRBD1 matches 8 bases. The germline V gene encodes CDR1 LNHDA and CDR2 SQIVND (reference sequence). This CDR3 has 15 residues. V was clipped by 0 bases and J by 7 bases; unmatched bases: 7. The chain's CDR3 is CASSIDLDRDGGYTF. CDR3 in DNA: TGTGCCAGTAGTATAGATCTGGACAGGGACGGTGGCTACACCTTC.

The genes are TRBV18 and TRBJ1-5; D unresolved. Germline assignment: CDR1 KGHSH and CDR2 LQKENI. Between the trimmed V and J ends, which lost 3 bases and 0 bases, there was a span of 9 bases. The CDR3 totals 15 residues. The CDR3 DNA sequence: TGTGCCAGCTCACCCGCTCGGGATAGCAATCAGCCCCAGCATTTT. Translation: CASSPARDSNQPQHF. The full variable domain, with the rest looked up from reference TRBV18 and TRBJ1-5, is NAGVMQNPRHLVRRRGQEARLRCSPMKGHSHVYWYRQLPEEGLKFMVYLQKENIIDESGMPKERFSAEFPKEGPSILRIQQVVRGDSAAYFCASSPARDSNQPQHFGDGTRLSIL.

This CDR3 is CASSLGPPRQATEAFF. CDR3 sequence (DNA): TGTGCCAGCAGCTTGGGGCCACCCCGACAGGCCACTGAAGCTTTCTTT. The chain combines TRBV7-3 with TRBJ1-1, with TRBD1 as a possible D gene (6 bases). V lost 3 bases, J lost 4 bases, and 18 bases lay in between. Germline CDR1 SGHTA, CDR2 FQGTGA. CDR3 length equals 16 residues.